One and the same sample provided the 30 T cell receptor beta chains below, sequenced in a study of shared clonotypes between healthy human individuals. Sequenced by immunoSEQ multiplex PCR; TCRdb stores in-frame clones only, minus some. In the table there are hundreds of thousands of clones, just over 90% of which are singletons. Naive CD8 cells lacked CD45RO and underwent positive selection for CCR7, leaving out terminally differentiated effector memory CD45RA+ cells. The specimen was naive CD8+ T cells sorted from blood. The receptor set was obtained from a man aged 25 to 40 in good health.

CDR3 nucleotide sequence: TGTGCCAGCAGCCTCGGGACAATCCAAGAGACCCAGTACTTC. Amino acids: CASSLGTIQETQYF. V gene TRBV13 combines with J gene TRBJ2-5; weak D call: TRBD1 (6 bases). The germline V gene encodes CDR1 PRHDT and CDR2 FYEKMQ (reference sequence). Trimming removed 5 bases at V and 1 base at J, with 11 bases between. The CDR3 is 14 residues long.

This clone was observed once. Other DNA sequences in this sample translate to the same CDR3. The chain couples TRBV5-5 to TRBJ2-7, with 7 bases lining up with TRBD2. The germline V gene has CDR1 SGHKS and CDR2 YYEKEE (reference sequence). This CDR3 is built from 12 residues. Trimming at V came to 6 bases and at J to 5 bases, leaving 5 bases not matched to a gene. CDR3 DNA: TGTGCCAGCACCCCGGGGGGTCACGAGCAGTACTTC. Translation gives CASTPGGHEQYF. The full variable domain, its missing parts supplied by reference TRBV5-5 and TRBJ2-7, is DAGVTQSPTHLIKTRGQQVTLRCSPISGHKSVSWYQQVLGQGPQFIFQYYEKEERGRGNFPDRFSARQFPNYSSELNVNALLLGDSALYLCASTPGGHEQYFGPGTRLTVT.

Here the CDR3 DNA reads TGTGCCAGCCTATCTAATGAGCAGTTCTTC. This gives the protein CASLSNEQFF. This chain connects TRBV2 to TRBJ2-1; D gene ambiguous. The CDR3 spans 10 residues. Germline loops: CDR1 SNHLY, CDR2 FYNNEI. V dropped 8 bases and J dropped 7 bases, with 6 bases sitting between them.

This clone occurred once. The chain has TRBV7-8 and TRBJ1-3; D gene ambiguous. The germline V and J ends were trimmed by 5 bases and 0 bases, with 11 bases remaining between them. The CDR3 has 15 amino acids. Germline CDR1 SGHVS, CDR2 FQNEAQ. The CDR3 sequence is CASSLFVGSGNTIYF. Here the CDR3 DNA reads TGTGCCAGCAGCCTCTTCGTAGGCTCTGGAAACACCATATATTTT.

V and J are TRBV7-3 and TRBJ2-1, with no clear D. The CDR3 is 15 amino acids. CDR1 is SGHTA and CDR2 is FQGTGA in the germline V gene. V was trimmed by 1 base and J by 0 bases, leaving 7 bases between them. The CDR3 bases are TGTGCCAGCAGCTTAAGTTTTAGCTCCTACAATGAGCAGTTCTTC. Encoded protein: CASSLSFSSYNEQFF.

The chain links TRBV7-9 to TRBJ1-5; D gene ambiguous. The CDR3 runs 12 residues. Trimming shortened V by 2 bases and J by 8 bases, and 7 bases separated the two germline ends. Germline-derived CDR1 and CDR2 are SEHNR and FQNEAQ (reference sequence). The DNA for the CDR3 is TGTGCCAGCAGCTTATCAGTCGAGCCCCAGCATTTT. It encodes CASSLSVEPQHF.

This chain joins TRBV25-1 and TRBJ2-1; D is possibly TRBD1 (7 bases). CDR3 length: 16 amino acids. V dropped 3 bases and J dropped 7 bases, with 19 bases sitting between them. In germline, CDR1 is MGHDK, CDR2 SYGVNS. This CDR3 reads CASSDHRGGSVNEQFF. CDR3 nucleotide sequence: TGTGCCAGCAGTGATCACAGGGGAGGCTCCGTGAATGAGCAGTTCTTC.

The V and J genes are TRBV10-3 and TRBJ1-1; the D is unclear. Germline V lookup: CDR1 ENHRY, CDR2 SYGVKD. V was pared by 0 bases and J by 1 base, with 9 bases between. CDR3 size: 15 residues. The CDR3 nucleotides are TGTGCCATCAGTGAGTCGGTTCAAAGGAACACTGAAGCTTTCTTT. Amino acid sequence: CAISESVQRNTEAFF.

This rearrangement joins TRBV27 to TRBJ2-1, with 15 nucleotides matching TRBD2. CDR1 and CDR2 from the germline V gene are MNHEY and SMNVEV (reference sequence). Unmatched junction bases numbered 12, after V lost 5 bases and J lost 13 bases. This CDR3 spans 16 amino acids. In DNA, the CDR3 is TGTGCCAGCAGTCCAAGGACTAGCGGGAGGGCAATCGATCAGTTCTTC. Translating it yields CASSPRTSGRAIDQFF.

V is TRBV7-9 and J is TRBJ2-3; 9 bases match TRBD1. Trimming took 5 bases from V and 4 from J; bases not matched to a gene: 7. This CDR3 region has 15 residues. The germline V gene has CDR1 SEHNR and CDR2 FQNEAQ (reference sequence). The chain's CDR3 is CASSALQGAADTQYF. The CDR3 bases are TGTGCCAGCAGCGCTCTACAGGGGGCGGCAGATACGCAGTATTTT.

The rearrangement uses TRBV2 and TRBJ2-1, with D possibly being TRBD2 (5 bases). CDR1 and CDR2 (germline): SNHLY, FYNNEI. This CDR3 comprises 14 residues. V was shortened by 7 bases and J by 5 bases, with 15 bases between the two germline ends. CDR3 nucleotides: TGTGCCAGCATAGTCTGGGGAGTTGACAATGAGCAGTTCTTC. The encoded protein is CASIVWGVDNEQFF.

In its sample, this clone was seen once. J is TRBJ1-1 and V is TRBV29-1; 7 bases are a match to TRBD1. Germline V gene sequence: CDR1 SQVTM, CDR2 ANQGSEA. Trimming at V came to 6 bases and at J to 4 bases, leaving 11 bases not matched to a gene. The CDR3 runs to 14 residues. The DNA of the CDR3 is TGCAGCGTAGTTGACAGGGACCACGGCACTGAAGCTTTCTTT. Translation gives CSVVDRDHGTEAFF.

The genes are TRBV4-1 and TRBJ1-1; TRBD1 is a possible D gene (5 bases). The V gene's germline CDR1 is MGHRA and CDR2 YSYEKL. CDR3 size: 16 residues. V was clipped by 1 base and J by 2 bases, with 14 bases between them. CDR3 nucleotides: TGCGCCAGCAGCCAAGTTTTAAACAGGCTTAACACTGAAGCTTTCTTT. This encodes CASSQVLNRLNTEAFF.

The CDR3 region is CASSLSGVSTDTQYF. CDR3 coding DNA: TGTGCCAGCAGCTTAAGCGGGGTGAGCACAGATACGCAGTATTTT. This chain uses TRBV7-3 with TRBJ2-3, with D perhaps matching TRBD2 (6 bases). CDR3 length equals 15 residues. V lost 1 base to trimming and J lost 0 bases, with 8 bases between them. CDR1 and CDR2 (germline): SGHTA, FQGTGA.

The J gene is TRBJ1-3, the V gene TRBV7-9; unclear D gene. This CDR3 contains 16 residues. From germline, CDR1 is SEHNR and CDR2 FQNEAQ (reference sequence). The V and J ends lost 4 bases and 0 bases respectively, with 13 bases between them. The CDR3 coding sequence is TGTGCCAGCAGCTCAGAGGTCTGGGGCTCTGGAAACACCATATATTTT. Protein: CASSSEVWGSGNTIYF.

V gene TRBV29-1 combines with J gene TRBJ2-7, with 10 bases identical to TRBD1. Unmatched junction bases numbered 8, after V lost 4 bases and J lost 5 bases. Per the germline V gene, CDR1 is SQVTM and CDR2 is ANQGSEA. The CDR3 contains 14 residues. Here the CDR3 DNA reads TGCAGCGTTGCCGAAAGACAGGGGGCAAACGAGCAGTACTTC. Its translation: CSVAERQGANEQYF.

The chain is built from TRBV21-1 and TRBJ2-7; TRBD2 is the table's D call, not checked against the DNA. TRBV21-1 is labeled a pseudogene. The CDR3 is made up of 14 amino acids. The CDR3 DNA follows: TGTGCCAGCAGCAAACCCTACCGACTTTGCGAGCAGTACTTC. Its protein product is CASSKPYRLCEQYF.

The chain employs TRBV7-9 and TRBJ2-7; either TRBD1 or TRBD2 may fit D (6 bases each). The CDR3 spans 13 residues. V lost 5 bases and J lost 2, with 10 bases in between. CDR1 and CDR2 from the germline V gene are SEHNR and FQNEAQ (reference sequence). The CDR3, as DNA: TGTGCCAGCAGCCCGGGGGCCCCCTACGAGCAGTACTTC. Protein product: CASSPGAPYEQYF.

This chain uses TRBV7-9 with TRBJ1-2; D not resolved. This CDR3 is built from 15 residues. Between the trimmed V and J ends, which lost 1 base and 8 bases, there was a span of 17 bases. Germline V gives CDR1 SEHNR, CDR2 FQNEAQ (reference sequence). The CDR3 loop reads CASSLGVGQTGGYTF. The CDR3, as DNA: TGTGCCAGCAGCTTAGGTGTCGGCCAGACTGGCGGCTACACCTTC.

CDR3 coding DNA: TGTGCCAGCAGCTTTACCGGACAGGGCTCCTACAATGAGCAGTTCTTC. Translating gives CASSFTGQGSYNEQFF. V is TRBV13 and J is TRBJ2-1, with 8 bases fitting TRBD1. This CDR3 is 16 amino acids long. Germline CDR1 PRHDT, CDR2 FYEKMQ (reference sequence). J gave up 0 bases and V 3 bases, and 4 bases lay outside the gene matches.

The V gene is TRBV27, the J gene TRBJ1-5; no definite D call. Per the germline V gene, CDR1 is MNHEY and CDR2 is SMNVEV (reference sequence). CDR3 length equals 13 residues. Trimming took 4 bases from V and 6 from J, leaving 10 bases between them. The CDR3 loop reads CASSSSLSQPQHF. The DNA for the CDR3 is TGTGCCAGCAGTTCCAGTTTGAGTCAGCCCCAGCATTTT.

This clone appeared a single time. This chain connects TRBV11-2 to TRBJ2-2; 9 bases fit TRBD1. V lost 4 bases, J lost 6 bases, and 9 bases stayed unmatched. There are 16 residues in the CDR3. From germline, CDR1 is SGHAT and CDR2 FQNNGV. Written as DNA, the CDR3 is TGTGCCAGCAGCTACAACAGGGGGCCAAGAGCCGGGGAGCTGTTTTTT. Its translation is CASSYNRGPRAGELFF.

CDR3 bases: TGTGCCACCAGTGGGACCGTCCTAGCGTCAACAGATACGCAGTATTTT. Translated: CATSGTVLASTDTQYF. The chain has TRBV15 and TRBJ2-3, with D tentatively TRBD2 (6 bases). The germline V gene has CDR1 LNHNV and CDR2 YYDKDF (reference sequence). The CDR3 length is 16 residues. V shed 6 bases and J shed 3 bases, with 19 bases lying between them.

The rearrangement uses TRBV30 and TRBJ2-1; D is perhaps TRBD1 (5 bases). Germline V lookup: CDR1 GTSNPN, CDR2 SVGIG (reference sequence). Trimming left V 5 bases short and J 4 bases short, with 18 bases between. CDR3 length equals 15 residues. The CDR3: CAWAFDSSPYNEQFF. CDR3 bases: TGTGCCTGGGCCTTTGACAGTTCGCCTTACAATGAGCAGTTCTTC.

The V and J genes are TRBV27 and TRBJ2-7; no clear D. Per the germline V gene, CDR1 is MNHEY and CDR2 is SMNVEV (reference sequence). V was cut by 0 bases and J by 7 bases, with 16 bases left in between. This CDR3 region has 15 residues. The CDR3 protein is CASSLSETPVGEQYF. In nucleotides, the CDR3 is TGTGCCAGCAGTTTATCGGAGACCCCGGTAGGGGAGCAGTACTTC.

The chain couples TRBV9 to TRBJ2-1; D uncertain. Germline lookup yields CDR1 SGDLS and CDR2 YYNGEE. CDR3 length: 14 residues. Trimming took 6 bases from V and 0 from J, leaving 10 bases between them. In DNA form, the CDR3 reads TGTGCCAGCAATACGGATAGCTCCTACAATGAGCAGTTCTTC. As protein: CASNTDSSYNEQFF.

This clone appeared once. CDR3 coding DNA: TGTGCCAGCAGCTTAGTGCCTCCTAGCGGGAGTAGGGCAGATACGCAGTATTTT. This translates into CASSLVPPSGSRADTQYF. The chain joins TRBV11-3 to TRBJ2-3; 10 bases fit TRBD2. CDR3 length equals 18 residues. V lost 1 base, J lost 4 bases, and 11 bases stayed unmatched. Germline CDR1 and CDR2: SGHNT and YENEEA.

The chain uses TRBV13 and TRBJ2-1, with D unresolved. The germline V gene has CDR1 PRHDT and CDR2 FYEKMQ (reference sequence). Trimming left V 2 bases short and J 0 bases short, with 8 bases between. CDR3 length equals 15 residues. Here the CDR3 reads CASSLTSSSYNEQFF. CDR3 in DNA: TGTGCCAGCAGCTTAACTTCGAGCTCCTACAATGAGCAGTTCTTC. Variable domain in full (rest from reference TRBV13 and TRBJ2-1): AAGVIQSPRHLIKEKRETATLKCYPIPRHDTVYWYQQGPGQDPQFLISFYEKMQSDKGSIPDRFSAQQFSDYHSELNMSSLELGDSALYFCASSLTSSSYNEQFFGPGTRLTVL.

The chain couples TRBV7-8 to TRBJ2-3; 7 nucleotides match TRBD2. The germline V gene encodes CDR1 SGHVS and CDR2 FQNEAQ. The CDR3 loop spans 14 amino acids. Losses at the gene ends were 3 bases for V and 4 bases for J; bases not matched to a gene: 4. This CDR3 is CASSLRLAPDTQYF. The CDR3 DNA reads TGTGCCAGCAGCTTGAGACTAGCTCCAGATACGCAGTATTTT. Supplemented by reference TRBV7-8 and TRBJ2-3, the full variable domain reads GAGVSQSPRYKVAKRGQDVALRCDPISGHVSLFWYQQALGQGPEFLTYFQNEAQLDKSGLPSDRFFAERPEGSVSTLKIQRTQQEDSAVYLCASSLRLAPDTQYFGPGTRLTVL.

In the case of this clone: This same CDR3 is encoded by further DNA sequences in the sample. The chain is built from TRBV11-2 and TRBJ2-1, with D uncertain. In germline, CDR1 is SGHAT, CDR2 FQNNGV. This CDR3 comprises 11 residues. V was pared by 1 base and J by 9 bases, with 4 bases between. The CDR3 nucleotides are TGTGCCAGCAGCTTAGGGACTGAGCAGTTCTTC. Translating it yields CASSLGTEQFF.